The clone carrying this T cell receptor beta chain was seen many times. Antigen: not known. The source of the sample is a study of T cells in Graves' hyperthyroidism and ophthalmopathy. Study-wide results and limits: Ophthalmopathy was distinguished from stable hyperthyroidism by 13 V-J signatures.

Amplification targeted TCR beta CDR3 regions from RNA transcripts. A first-round RT-PCR of the TCR CDR3 used the HTBI primer set. Via MiXCR, TCRdb re-called the multiplex PCR reads, giving one row per CDR3 protein. The table lists hundreds of thousands of distinct CDR3 sequences, around a sixth of them singletons. Each patient was aged 18 to 65 and had newly diagnosed hyperthyroidism of under 2 months' duration. First hyperthyroidism diagnosis is when the blood sample was obtained, before any ophthalmopathy symptoms. The source of the PBMCs was 10 ml of fresh peripheral blood. Germline-derived CDR1 and CDR2 are SNHLY and FYNNEI. V was pared by 5 bases and J by 5 bases, with 13 bases between. The CDR3 loop spans 14 amino acids.

The chain recombines TRBV2 with TRBJ1-5; D remains unclear. The sample comprised blood. The sequence came from a woman between 18 and 29 years old with Graves' hyperthyroidism that later progressed to Graves' ophthalmopathy. CDR3 residues: CASSPRVRDQPQHF. CDR3 coding DNA: TGTGCCAGCAGTCCTAGGGTGAGGGATCAGCCCCAGCATTTT.